These T cell receptor beta chains were read from a single sample in a study of blood T cell repertoires in COVID-19. The repertoire was sequenced with immunoSEQ multiplex PCR; TCRdb's copy has only in-frame clones and lacks some. The sample lists fewer than 400,000 clones; approximately 87% were seen once. Sequencing was done on a sample of PBMCs or T cells enriched from blood (not recorded which). The receptors derive from a woman aged 45 to 65 who had recovered from COVID-19. Both conserved end residues are part of each CDR3. D genes are given only for firm matches. Size values are once, few and many counts, or a class for expanded clones, and some rows have none.

J	D	size	V	CDR3	DNA
TRBJ1-2	NA	NA	TRBV7-2	CASSSALYRGYGYTF	TGTGCCAGCAGCTCCGCTCTATATCGGGGCTATGGCTACACCTTC
TRBJ2-7	NA	NA	TRBV5-1	CASSLTPGQGGHEQYF	TGCGCCAGCAGCTTAACCCCCGGCCAGGGTGGCCACGAGCAGTACTTC
TRBJ1-2	NA	NA	TRBV4-2	CASSQAPQGTYGYTF	TGTGCCAGCAGCCAAGCCCCCCAGGGGACCTATGGCTACACCTTC
TRBJ2-7	TRBD2	NA	TRBV4-1	CASSHSPAGNYEQYF	TGCGCCAGCAGCCACTCACCAGCGGGGAACTACGAGCAGTACTTC
TRBJ1-4	NA	NA	TRBV7-9	CASNTGFTNEKLFF	TGTGCCAGCAACACAGGGTTCACTAATGAAAAACTGTTTTTT
TRBJ1-6	TRBD1	NA	TRBV30	CAWSIEGTDKGTLHF	TGTGCCTGGAGTATCGAGGGGACAGACAAGGGAACCCTCCACTTT
TRBJ1-5	NA	NA	TRBV7-2	CASSLGRGDGGNQPQHF	TGTGCCAGCAGCTTAGGTCGGGGGGATGGAGGCAATCAGCCCCAGCATTTT
TRBJ2-3	NA	NA	TRBV24-1	CATSPTGESIDTQYF	TGTGCCACCAGTCCAACGGGGGAGTCCATCGATACGCAGTATTTT
TRBJ2-4	TRBD2	NA	TRBV7-2	CASSNRLAGGPHIQYF	TGTGCCAGCAGCAATAGACTAGCGGGGGGGCCTCACATTCAGTACTTC
TRBJ1-1	NA	NA	TRBV14	CASRPVVNTEAFF	TGTGCCAGCAGACCGGTTGTGAACACTGAAGCTTTCTTT
TRBJ1-2	NA	NA	TRBV12-3/TRBV12-4	CASSFGGRSYTF	TGTGCCAGCAGTTTTGGCGGGCGGAGCTACACCTTC
TRBJ2-7	NA	NA	TRBV9	CASSVGGIKSYEQYF	TGTGCCAGCAGCGTAGGAGGGATTAAATCCTACGAGCAGTACTTC
TRBJ1-1	NA	NA	TRBV19	CASSSRGIEAFF	TGTGCCAGTAGTTCTAGGGGGATAGAAGCTTTCTTT
TRBJ1-6	NA	NA	TRBV5-4	CASSLGFPGHNNSPLHF	TGTGCCAGCAGCTTGGGTTTTCCGGGACACAATAATTCACCCCTCCACTTT
TRBJ2-3	NA	NA	TRBV10-3	CAISDAGGHTDTQYF	TGTGCCATCAGTGATGCCGGGGGTCACACAGATACGCAGTATTTT
TRBJ2-1	TRBD2	NA	TRBV7-2	CASSPRGGAWNEQFF	TGTGCCAGCAGCCCGCGCGGGGGGGCCTGGAATGAGCAGTTCTTC
TRBJ2-2	NA	NA	TRBV27	CATAPLRLTGELFF	TGTGCCACCGCCCCTCTCAGGTTAACCGGGGAGCTGTTTTTT
TRBJ1-5	NA	NA	TRBV11-3	CARSSGVVNQPQHF	TGTGCCCGCAGTTCGGGTGTCGTCAATCAGCCCCAGCATTTT
TRBJ1-5	TRBD1	NA	TRBV5-4	CASSTGQAQPQHF	TGTGCCAGCAGCACCGGACAGGCCCAGCCCCAGCATTTT
TRBJ1-3	NA	NA	TRBV5-4	CASSLVGAGNTIYF	TGTGCCAGCAGCTTGGTCGGGGCTGGAAACACCATATATTTT
TRBJ2-3	TRBD2	once	TRBV30	CAWTYPPGLAGTIF	TGTGCCTGGACCTATCCCCCGGGACTAGCGGGGACAATCTTT
TRBJ1-6	NA	once	TRBV28	CASSFINSPLHF	TGTGCCAGCAGTTTCATTAATTCACCCCTCCACTTT
TRBJ2-5	TRBD2	NA	TRBV3-1/TRBV3-2	CASSRSSGGAGETQYF	TGTGCCAGCAGCCGAAGTAGCGGGGGGGCCGGTGAGACCCAGTACTTC
TRBJ1-1	NA	NA	TRBV3-1/TRBV3-2	CASSQSEGTEAFF	TGTGCCAGCAGCCAAAGCGAGGGAACTGAAGCTTTCTTT
TRBJ1-2	NA	NA	TRBV6-5	CALRGVGDYGYTF	TGTGCCCTCCGGGGGGTAGGAGACTATGGCTACACCTTC
TRBJ1-2	TRBD1	NA	TRBV27	CASSLLDRGFSGYTF	TGTGCCAGCAGTTTACTCGACAGGGGGTTTTCCGGCTACACCTTC
TRBJ1-4	NA	NA	TRBV19	CASSIRRETNEKLFF	TGTGCCAGTAGTATCAGGCGGGAAACTAATGAAAAACTGTTTTTT
TRBJ1-1	TRBD1	NA	TRBV5-1	CASSLGQGIEAFF	TGCGCCAGCAGCTTGGGACAGGGGATTGAAGCTTTCTTT
TRBJ1-2	NA	NA	TRBV6-5	CASSSYYGYTF	TGTGCCAGCAGTTCTTACTATGGCTACACCTTC
TRBJ1-2	NA	NA	TRBV6-5	CASSPEVSYGYTF	TGTGCCAGCAGTCCAGAGGTCTCCTATGGCTACACCTTC
TRBJ2-2	NA	NA	TRBV7-6	CASSPLATGELFF	TGTGCCAGCAGCCCCCTCGCGACCGGGGAGCTGTTTTTT
TRBJ2-1	TRBD1	NA	TRBV5-1	CASLRDRKGGEQFF	TGCGCCAGCCTTCGGGACAGGAAGGGGGGTGAGCAGTTCTTC
TRBJ1-2	TRBD1	once	TRBV18	CASSPPDRGRMGF	TGTGCCAGCTCACCACCGGACAGGGGGCGGATGGGCTTC
TRBJ2-7	NA	NA	TRBV28	CASTLRTDYEQYF	TGTGCCAGCACCCTAAGGACAGACTACGAGCAGTACTTC
TRBJ1-5	TRBD1	NA	TRBV6-2/TRBV6-3	CASSTIRTGGTEPQHF	TGTGCCAGCAGCACCATACGGACAGGGGGTACGGAGCCCCAGCATTTT
TRBJ1-1	NA	once	TRBV11-2	CASSFASREQAFF	TGTGCCAGCAGCTTTGCCTCGAGGGAACAAGCTTTCTTT
TRBJ1-5	TRBD1	NA	TRBV7-2	CASSYGQGMAQPQHF	TGTGCCAGCAGCTACGGACAGGGGATGGCTCAGCCCCAGCATTTT
TRBJ2-3	NA	NA	TRBV18	CASSPGIFTDTQYF	TGTGCCAGCTCACCGGGCATCTTCACAGATACGCAGTATTTT
TRBJ2-5	NA	NA	TRBV5-1	CASSLGEIETQYF	TGCGCCAGCAGCTTGGGGGAGATAGAGACCCAGTACTTC
TRBJ1-5	TRBD1	few	TRBV5-1	CASSLGDRPNQPQHF	TGCGCCAGCAGCTTGGGGGACAGACCAAATCAGCCCCAGCATTTT
TRBJ1-1	NA	NA	TRBV28	CASSLGPEAFF	TGTGCCAGCAGTTTAGGCCCTGAAGCTTTCTTT
TRBJ2-7	TRBD1	NA	TRBV2	CASNGQGGHEQYF	TGTGCCAGTAATGGACAGGGCGGGCACGAGCAGTACTTC
TRBJ2-5	NA	once	TRBV4-1	CASSQDRRQRKETQYF	TGCGCCAGCAGCCAAGATAGGAGGCAGCGGAAAGAGACCCAGTACTTC
TRBJ2-1	NA	once	TRBV24-1	CATSATGEQFF	TGTGCCACCAGTGCCACCGGTGAGCAGTTCTTC
TRBJ1-5	TRBD1	NA	TRBV27	CASSGTGAISNQPQHF	TGTGCCAGCAGTGGGACAGGGGCGATTAGCAATCAGCCCCAGCATTTT
TRBJ1-3	TRBD1	NA	TRBV6-5	CASRLTGGSGNTIYF	TGTGCCAGCAGACTTACAGGGGGTTCTGGAAACACCATATATTTT
TRBJ1-4	NA	once	TRBV5-8	CASSRRGFSEEKLFF	TGTGCCAGCAGCCGCAGGGGTTTTTCTGAAGAAAAACTGTTTTTT
TRBJ1-5	NA	NA	TRBV24-1	CATSDSVRGQPQHF	TGTGCCACCAGTGATTCGGTCAGGGGTCAGCCCCAGCATTTT
TRBJ2-2	NA	NA	TRBV30	CAWSVQAIGELFF	TGTGCCTGGAGTGTACAGGCTATCGGGGAGCTGTTTTTT